This TCR beta chain comes out of a study of control samples from healthy donors and cancer patients. TCRdb's copy holds only in-frame clones and misses some; the assay was immunoSEQ multiplex PCR. The profile shows about 160,000 clones, about 94% of them singletons. Germline CDR1 is MNHNS and CDR2 is SASEGT. Trimming took 2 bases from V and 2 from J, leaving 12 bases between them. The CDR3 length is 15 residues. Specimen: PBMCs. The chain is built from TRBV6-1 and TRBJ1-1; D may be TRBD1 (5 bases). The receptor comes from a man between 60 and 75 years old with colorectal cancer. CDR3 DNA sequence: TGTGCCAGCAGTGAAATGGCAGGGCCCAACACTGAAGCTTTCTTT. Translated, it gives CASSEMAGPNTEAFF.